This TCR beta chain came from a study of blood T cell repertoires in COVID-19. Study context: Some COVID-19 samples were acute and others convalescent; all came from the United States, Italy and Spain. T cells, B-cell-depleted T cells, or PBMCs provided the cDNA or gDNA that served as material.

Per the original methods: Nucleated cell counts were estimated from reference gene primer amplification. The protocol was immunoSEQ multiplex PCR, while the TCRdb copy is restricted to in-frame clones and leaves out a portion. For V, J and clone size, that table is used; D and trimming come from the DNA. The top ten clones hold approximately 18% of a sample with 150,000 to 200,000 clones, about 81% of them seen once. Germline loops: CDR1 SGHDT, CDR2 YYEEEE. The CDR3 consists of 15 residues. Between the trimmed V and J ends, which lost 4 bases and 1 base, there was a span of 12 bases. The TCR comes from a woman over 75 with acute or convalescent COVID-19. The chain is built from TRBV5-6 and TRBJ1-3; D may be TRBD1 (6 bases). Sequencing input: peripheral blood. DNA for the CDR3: TGTGCCAGCAGCCGAAGGGGGGGTTCTGGAAACACCATATATTTT. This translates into CASSRRGGSGNTIYF.